This TCR beta chain comes out of a study of blood T cells in healthy people across ages. Details on this clonotype: Its antigen is undetermined.

Study-wide findings and caveats: As naive T cell percentage varied, TCR beta diversity correlated strongly with it. A roughly linear age-dependent decrease characterized TCR beta diversity per million T cells.

A second PCR, run for roughly 7 to 12 cycles, used a sample-barcoded 5' primer plus a J-beta primer mix. MiXCR, run by TCRdb on the 5' RACE reads, gives a single entry per CDR3 protein. The sample has 700,000 to 900,000 distinct CDR3 sequences; roughly 25% are singletons. These records were also assigned to another study, of T cells of mothers and their children. That paper states: In the second PCR, M1S primer introduced barcodes and 2-4 random bases. Slightly, though not significantly, more overlap was seen in related than in unrelated mother-child pairs.

The specimen sequenced was blood. This TCR was recovered from a boy younger than 18 in good health.

CDR3 nucleotides: TGCGCCAGCAGCCAGTATTCAATTGAGAGGAAGTTGGGTGGGGCCAACGTCCTGACTTTC. Its protein is CASSQYSIERKLGGANVLTF. The V gene is TRBV4-1, the J gene TRBJ2-6; unclear D gene. CDR3 length equals 20 residues. V gave up 3 bases and J gave up 3 bases, with 24 bases separating them. The germline gives CDR1 MGHRA, CDR2 YSYEKL.